This T cell receptor (beta chain) is from a study of T cells after yellow fever vaccination. Study conclusions and caveats: Only a small proportion of the clonotypes turned up in both the CD4 and the CD8 compartments, likely arising from convergent recombination.

The CDR3 sequence is 15 residues long. Germline V gene sequence: CDR1 SGHRS, CDR2 YFSETQ. The V and J ends lost 0 bases and 1 base respectively, with 11 bases between them. This clonotype was counted only a few times. Its specificity is not known. Generation of TCR cDNA used 5'RACE template switching (which added a universal primer site and UMIs). TCRdb passed the 5' RACE reads through MiXCR, listing each CDR3 protein once. This table holds 500,000 to 650,000 distinct CDR3 sequences, approximately 12% found once. The V call is TRBV5-1, the J call TRBJ2-7, with D uncertain. The sequence derives from a man aged 25-45 years who received the YFV17D yellow fever vaccine. The sequencing here drew on PBMCs, taken on the day of the yellow fever booster vaccination. Here the CDR3 reads CASSLAGGHSYEQYF. The CDR3 nucleotides read TGCGCCAGCAGCTTGGCCGGCGGCCATTCCTACGAGCAGTACTTC.